These T cell receptor beta chains were read from a single sample in a study of cytomegalovirus exposure and HLA in healthy donors. Sequencing used immunoSEQ multiplex PCR; TCRdb keeps in-frame clones, though not all of them. The sample has 150,000 to 200,000 clones; about four fifths are singletons. Sequences were obtained from PBMCs. Source of these receptors: a woman aged 30 to 39 in good health and CMV-seropositive. Each CDR3 is given without its conserved first and last residue.

V gene	CDR3 protein
TRBV5-1	ASSLGTSTGNTIY
TRBV6-1	ASSDSGLVGTIY
TRBV5-4	ASSWRSSLNEQY
TRBV28	ASSSTYRAGELF
TRBV10-1	PSHNNQPQH
TRBV7-8	ASSGGWGHTDTQY
TRBV5-1	ASSFEQYNSPLH
TRBV18	ASSPRRGQGDLGYT
TRBV6-1	ASSGNRDQPQH
TRBV6-5	ASSYSSVNSYEQY
TRBV18	ASGEGRTEAF
TRBV28	ASMASGSSPGETQY
TRBV28	ASSLSGRAYT
TRBV5-5	ASSLDGSRMDEQF
TRBV11-2	ASSLEGRGAYEQY
TRBV15	ATSRDRVYEQY
TRBV7-2	ASTSFWGGEETQY
TRBV19	ASSIRIPGTSGISYEQY
TRBV28	ASCGQGRGQPQH
TRBV5-4	ASSFSGSDYGYT
TRBV9	ASSVRRDNGGETQY
TRBV30	AWSVPIYGYT
TRBV13	ASSFSSPLGTGNEQY
TRBV2	ASSSLGGSYNEQF